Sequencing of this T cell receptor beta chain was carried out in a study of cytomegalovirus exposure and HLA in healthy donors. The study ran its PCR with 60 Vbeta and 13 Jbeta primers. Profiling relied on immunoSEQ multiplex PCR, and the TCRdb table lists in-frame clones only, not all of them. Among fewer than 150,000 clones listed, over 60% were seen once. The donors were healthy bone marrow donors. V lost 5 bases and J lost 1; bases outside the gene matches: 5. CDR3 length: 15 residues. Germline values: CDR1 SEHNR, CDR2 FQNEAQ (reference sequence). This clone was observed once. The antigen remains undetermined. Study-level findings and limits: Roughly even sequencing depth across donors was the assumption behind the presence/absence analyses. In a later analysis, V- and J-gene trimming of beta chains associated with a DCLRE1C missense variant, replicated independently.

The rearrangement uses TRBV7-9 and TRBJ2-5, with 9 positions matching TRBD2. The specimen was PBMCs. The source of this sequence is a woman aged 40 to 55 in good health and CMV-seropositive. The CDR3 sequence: CASSPSGRPQETQYF. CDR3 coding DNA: TGTGCCAGCAGCCCCAGCGGGAGGCCCCAAGAGACCCAGTACTTC.